This T cell receptor beta chain was sequenced for a study of blood T cell repertoires in COVID-19. The CDR3 length is 16 residues. CDR1 and CDR2 (germline): MDHEN, SYDVKM. Between the trimmed V and J ends, which lost 3 bases and 3 bases, there was a span of 17 bases. Some clones are missing from TCRdb's copy, which holds only in-frame ones; the method was immunoSEQ multiplex PCR. The profile shows about 240,000 clones, approximately 86% of them singletons. Participants were aged roughly 18 to 90 years from about two dozen US areas. The sequencing sample was made of PBMCs or T cells enriched from blood (not recorded which). The chain couples TRBV28 to TRBJ1-1, with D tentatively TRBD1 (5 bases). The receptor's source is a woman in her thirties or forties with acute COVID-19. The CDR3 reads CASSFTTGSLHTEAFF. Written as DNA, the CDR3 is TGTGCCAGCAGTTTCACCACAGGATCGTTGCACACTGAAGCTTTCTTT.